One sample yielded the 27 T cell receptor beta chains listed below, sequenced in a study of blood T cells in healthy people across ages. It was with a sample-barcoded 5' primer and a J-beta primer mix that a second PCR of about 6 to 12 cycles was run. A single record per CDR3 protein comes from TCRdb applying MiXCR to the 5' RACE reads. The data contain around 900,000 distinct CDR3 sequences, 25% to 35% of them singletons. Source material: blood. All receptors come from a woman aged 80 or over in good health.

The rearrangement links TRBV11-2 to TRBJ2-2; D is perhaps TRBD1 (6 bases). Trimming pared 0 bases from V and 5 bases from J, leaving 10 bases between. The CDR3 is 15 residues long. Germline CDR1 and CDR2: SGHAT and FQNNGV. CDR3 bases: TGTGCCAGCAGCTTAGACAGGGGTTCAACCGGGGAGCTGTTTTTT. Protein: CASSLDRGSTGELFF.

This clonotype occurred many times. The rearrangement joins TRBV20-1 to TRBJ2-5; the D call may be TRBD1 or TRBD2 (7 bases each). Germline-derived CDR1 and CDR2 are DFQATT and SNEGSKA (reference sequence). The CDR3 consists of 13 residues. The V end lost 4 bases, the J end lost 3 bases, and 12 bases lay between the germline ends. CDR3 in amino acids: CSATTGREETQYF. CDR3 DNA sequence: TGCAGTGCTACGACAGGGAGGGAAGAGACCCAGTACTTC.

This clonotype was counted ten times or more. The chain employs TRBV5-1 and TRBJ2-7; D uncertain. Germline CDR1 reads SGHRS; CDR2 reads YFSETQ. V was clipped by 4 bases and J by 3 bases, with 8 bases between them. The length of the CDR3 is 12 residues. The CDR3 coding sequence is TGCGCCAGCAGCGCCGACAACTACGAGCAGTACTTC. This translates into CASSADNYEQYF.

CDR3 coding DNA: TGTGCCAGCCAATTCCTCCCCAGGGGGCGCAAAACAGATACGCAGTATTTT. The encoded protein is CASQFLPRGRKTDTQYF. The J gene is TRBJ2-3, the V gene TRBV7-8, with TRBD1 matching 8 bases. Germline CDR1 reads SGHVS; CDR2 reads FQNEAQ. With 8 bases clipped from V and 3 bases from J, the junction kept 16 bases outside the gene matches. There are 17 residues in the CDR3.

This clonotype showed up many times. V is TRBV14 and J is TRBJ2-1; the D call may be TRBD1 or TRBD2 (5 bases each). The CDR3 contains 15 residues. V dropped 3 bases and J dropped 0 bases, with 9 bases sitting between them. Germline V CDR1 and CDR2: SGHDN, FVKESK. CDR3 nucleotide sequence: TGTGCCAGCAGCCAGGACACTAGCTCCTACAATGAGCAGTTCTTC. Residues: CASSQDTSSYNEQFF. Complete variable domain (other parts from reference TRBV14 and TRBJ2-1): EAGVTQFPSHSVIEKGQTVTLRCDPISGHDNLYWYRRVMGKEIKFLLHFVKESKQDESGMPNNRFLAERTGGTYSTLKVQPAELEDSGVYFCASSQDTSSYNEQFFGPGTRLTVL.

This clonotype came up a few times. V and J are TRBV19 and TRBJ2-5; perhaps TRBD1 as D (6 bases). The germline V gene encodes CDR1 LNHDA and CDR2 SQIVND (reference sequence). CDR3 size: 14 residues. Deletions cut 6 bases from V and 7 bases from J, with 18 bases between. This chain's CDR3 is CASRLSGPRGTQYF. The CDR3 DNA reads as TGTGCCAGTAGGCTCTCGGGACCCAGGGGGACCCAGTACTTC.

This clonotype was detected a few times. The chain carries TRBV7-9 and TRBJ2-1, with 16 bases aligning to TRBD2. V trimming: 1 base; J trimming: 4 bases; junction bases outside the gene matches: 7. Looked up from germline, CDR1 is SEHNR and CDR2 is FQNEAQ (reference sequence). The CDR3 has 19 amino acids. The CDR3 DNA sequence: TGTGCCAGCAGCTTAGGGGGGACTAGCGGGAGGGCCGTGTACAATGAGCAGTTCTTC. It specifies CASSLGGTSGRAVYNEQFF.

The chain combines TRBV12-3 or TRBV12-4 with TRBJ1-2, with TRBD1 as a possible D gene (5 bases). The CDR3 has 18 amino acids. Deletions cut 7 bases from V and 3 bases from J, with 27 bases between. CDR3 in amino acids: CASTLTGIRSSLHYGYTF. CDR3 bases: TGTGCCAGCACACTTACAGGTATCAGATCCTCTCTACACTATGGCTACACCTTC.

The sample holds many counts of this clonotype. This chain uses TRBV6-2 or TRBV6-3 with TRBJ2-1; D is possibly TRBD1 (8 bases). V shed 7 bases and J shed 7 bases, with 17 bases lying between them. Germline values: CDR1 MNHEY, CDR2 SVGEGT. The CDR3 sequence is 14 residues long. The CDR3 DNA reads as TGTGCCAGCACTCTCAGGGGGCGGGAGAATGAGCAGTTCTTC. Its translation: CASTLRGRENEQFF.

CDR3 DNA sequence: TGTGCCAGCAGGAAGGACGCCGGGGGTATTAACACTGAAGCTTTCTTT. It specifies CASRKDAGGINTEAFF. This chain joins TRBV2 and TRBJ1-1; the D gene is possibly TRBD1 (5 bases). Germline values: CDR1 SNHLY, CDR2 FYNNEI. Trimming took 6 bases from V and 2 from J, leaving 19 bases between them. The CDR3 has 16 residues. Full variable domain (missing parts from reference TRBV2 and TRBJ1-1): EPEVTQTPSHQVTQMGQEVILRCVPISNHLYFYWYRQILGQKVEFLVSFYNNEISEKSEIFDDQFSVERPDGSNFTLKIRSTKLEDSAMYFCASRKDAGGINTEAFFGQGTRLTVV.

In this sample, this clonotype turned up a few times. The chain couples TRBV20-1 to TRBJ2-6, with 7 bases aligning to TRBD1. The germline V gene has CDR1 DFQATT and CDR2 SNEGSKA (reference sequence). Trimming removed 8 bases from V and 4 bases from J; junction bases left unmatched: 11. This CDR3 has 15 amino acids. The CDR3 DNA reads TGCAGTAGTTATAAAGGGGGCTCCGGGGCCAACGTCCTGACTTTC. This translates into CSSYKGGSGANVLTF.

This clonotype was detected a few times. The junction departs from the called germline gene at one end, perhaps through a read error. V is TRBV12-3 or TRBV12-4 and J is TRBJ1-2; D is undetermined. The CDR3 runs to 13 residues. The CDR3 sequence: CASSLRRDYGCTF. DNA of the CDR3: TGTGCCAGCAGTTTACGGCGAGACTATGGCTGCACCTTC.

In its sample, this clonotype was seen many times. The V call is TRBV5-4, the J call TRBJ1-2; D unclear. Germline-derived CDR1 and CDR2 are SGHNT and YYREEE (reference sequence). The CDR3 runs 12 residues. With 5 bases removed from V and 6 bases from J, the gap between germline ends came to 11 bases. CDR3 in DNA: TGTGCCAGCAGACGTCCCCAGGATGGCTACACCTTC. It is translated as CASRRPQDGYTF.

Concerning this clonotype itself: A much larger clone sits a single nucleotide away, making a read error possible. The rearrangement joins TRBV6-2 or TRBV6-3 to TRBJ1-2, with D possibly being TRBD1 (5 bases). Between the trimmed V and J ends, which lost 2 bases and 4 bases, there was a span of 14 bases. CDR1 MNHEY and CDR2 SVGEGT come from the germline V gene. The CDR3 totals 15 residues. Written as DNA, the CDR3 is TGTGCCAGCAGTTACCAAGTCCCGACAGTCTATGGCTACACCTTC. Residues: CASSYQVPTVYGYTF.

This clonotype came up many times. The V call is TRBV9, the J call TRBJ2-1, with TRBD2 matching over 10 bases. Germline lookup yields CDR1 SGDLS and CDR2 YYNGEE. The CDR3 is 14 amino acids. Trimming removed 3 bases from V and 6 bases from J; junction bases left unmatched: 3. The CDR3 sequence: CASSAGLATNEQFF. CDR3 coding DNA: TGTGCCAGCAGCGCGGGACTAGCGACCAATGAGCAGTTCTTC.

This clonotype was detected many times. The chain carries TRBV5-1 and TRBJ2-1; 9 bases align to TRBD1. Per the germline V gene, CDR1 is SGHRS and CDR2 is YFSETQ. This CDR3 is built from 14 residues. Unmatched junction bases numbered 6, after V lost 3 bases and J lost 8 bases. The CDR3 loop reads CASSSGQGGHEQFF. For the CDR3, the DNA is TGCGCCAGCAGCTCGGGACAGGGAGGTCATGAGCAGTTCTTC.

The chain joins TRBV20-1 to TRBJ2-3; perhaps TRBD2 as D (5 bases). Trimming removed 1 base at V and 3 bases at J, with 11 bases between. The CDR3 runs 14 residues. From germline, CDR1 is DFQATT and CDR2 SNEGSKA (reference sequence). The CDR3, as DNA: TGCAGTGCTAGAGTTCATGGCGGGACAGATACGCAGTATTTT. Protein product: CSARVHGGTDTQYF.

This clonotype has a handful of counts. The V gene is TRBV6-5, the J gene TRBJ2-4; tentatively, D is TRBD1 (5 bases). The J call may be incorrect, as the DNA end agrees better with TRBJ2-7. This CDR3 is built from 18 residues. Germline values: CDR1 MNHEY, CDR2 SVGAGI. CDR3 loop: CASSYSGHRAAEPYEQYF. The CDR3 coding sequence is TGTGCCAGCAGTTACTCGGGGCATAGGGCAGCTGAACCCTACGAGCAGTACTTC.

This clonotype has a count of ten or more. The CDR3 sequence: CAWSIDRGQGGANVLTF. The CDR3 nucleotides are TGTGCCTGGAGCATAGACAGGGGGCAAGGAGGGGCCAACGTCCTGACTTTC. V and J are TRBV30 and TRBJ2-6; 10 bases agree with TRBD1. V was clipped by 3 bases and J by 4 bases; unmatched bases: 9. CDR3 length equals 17 residues. Germline loops: CDR1 GTSNPN, CDR2 SVGIG (reference sequence).

This rearrangement joins TRBV4-3 to TRBJ2-7; D possibly corresponds to TRBD1 (6 bases). Per germline, CDR1 LGHNA and CDR2 YSLEER. V was pared by 5 bases and J by 7 bases, with 24 bases between. This CDR3 spans 16 amino acids. CDR3 in DNA: TGCGCCAGCAGCTTGAATCCCAGGGGCAGAGCCGGAGAGCAGTACTTC. This sequence encodes CASSLNPRGRAGEQYF.

This clonotype appeared many times. The rearrangement links TRBV6-6 to TRBJ2-7; D might be TRBD2 (6 bases). The V gene lost 0 bases and the J gene lost 3 bases, with 15 bases spanning the gap. CDR3 length equals 16 residues. The V gene's germline CDR1 is MNHNY and CDR2 SVGAGI (reference sequence). This CDR3 is CASSYSAGSEGYEQYF. As DNA, the CDR3 is TGTGCCAGCAGTTACTCGGCGGGGTCGGAGGGCTACGAGCAGTACTTC.

This clonotype was recorded at least ten times. The V gene is TRBV7-2, the J gene TRBJ2-5, with 8 bases identical to TRBD1. The CDR3 totals 17 residues. With V trimmed by 5 bases and J by 4 bases, 15 bases remained unmatched. The germline CDR1 and CDR2 sequences are SGHTA and FQGNSA. CDR3 nucleotide sequence: TGTGCCAGCAGCCCCTGGTCCGGACAGGGCAGCCGAGAGACCCAGTACTTC. Its protein is CASSPWSGQGSRETQYF. The full variable domain, its missing parts supplied by reference TRBV7-2 and TRBJ2-5, is GAGVSQSPSNKVTEKGKDVELRCDPISGHTALYWYRQSLGQGLEFLIYFQGNSAPDKSGLPSDRFSAERTGGSVSTLTIQRTQQEDSAVYLCASSPWSGQGSRETQYFGPGTRLLVL.

A few counts support this clonotype. The gene calls are TRBV18 and TRBJ1-2; a possible D gene is TRBD1 (5 bases). Germline CDR1 and CDR2: KGHSH and LQKENI. This CDR3 comprises 13 residues. V shed 2 bases and J shed 8 bases, with 12 bases lying between them. This chain's CDR3 is CASSPGAERGYTF. The CDR3 bases are TGTGCCAGCTCACCAGGGGCAGAGAGGGGCTACACCTTC.

V gene TRBV6-2 or TRBV6-3 combines with J gene TRBJ1-2; no definite D call. The CDR3 extends over 13 amino acids. The germline CDR1 and CDR2 sequences are MNHEY and SVGEGT. The V end was cut by 4 bases, the J end by 10 bases, with 16 bases between. The DNA for the CDR3 is TGTGCCAGCAGTTGCGCCGCTGTCGGAGACTACACCTTC. This encodes CASSCAAVGDYTF.

The CDR3 loop reads CASRTGVVTGELFF. The CDR3 DNA sequence: TGTGCCAGCAGGACAGGGGTGGTTACCGGGGAGCTGTTTTTT. The chain has TRBV12-3 or TRBV12-4 and TRBJ2-2; 8 bases are a match to TRBD1. Trimming cost V 6 bases and J 5 bases; bases outside gene matches: 5. The CDR3 loop spans 14 amino acids.

This clonotype came up many times. The chain is built from TRBV5-1 and TRBJ2-5, with 8 bases fitting TRBD1. The trim removed 4 bases at V and 5 bases at J, leaving 4 bases unmatched. The CDR3 consists of 13 residues. Looked up from germline, CDR1 is SGHRS and CDR2 is YFSETQ. This CDR3 reads CASSKDRAETQYF. Here the CDR3 DNA reads TGCGCCAGCAGCAAGGACAGGGCGGAGACCCAGTACTTC.

The CDR3 loop is CASSLAYRGLYEQFF. The CDR3 DNA is TGTGCCAGCAGCTTAGCCTACAGGGGGCTCTATGAGCAGTTCTTC. V usage is TRBV7-9 and J usage is TRBJ2-1, with 9 bases lining up with TRBD1. CDR3 size: 15 residues. The trim removed 0 bases at V and 8 bases at J, leaving 5 bases unmatched. Germline assignment: CDR1 SEHNR and CDR2 FQNEAQ (reference sequence). The variable domain in full, with the rest retrieved from reference TRBV7-9 and TRBJ2-1, is DTGVSQNPRHKITKRGQNVTFRCDPISEHNRLYWYRQTLGQGPEFLTYFQNEAQLEKSRLLSDRFSAERPKGSFSTLEIQRTEQGDSAMYLCASSLAYRGLYEQFFGPGTRLTVL.